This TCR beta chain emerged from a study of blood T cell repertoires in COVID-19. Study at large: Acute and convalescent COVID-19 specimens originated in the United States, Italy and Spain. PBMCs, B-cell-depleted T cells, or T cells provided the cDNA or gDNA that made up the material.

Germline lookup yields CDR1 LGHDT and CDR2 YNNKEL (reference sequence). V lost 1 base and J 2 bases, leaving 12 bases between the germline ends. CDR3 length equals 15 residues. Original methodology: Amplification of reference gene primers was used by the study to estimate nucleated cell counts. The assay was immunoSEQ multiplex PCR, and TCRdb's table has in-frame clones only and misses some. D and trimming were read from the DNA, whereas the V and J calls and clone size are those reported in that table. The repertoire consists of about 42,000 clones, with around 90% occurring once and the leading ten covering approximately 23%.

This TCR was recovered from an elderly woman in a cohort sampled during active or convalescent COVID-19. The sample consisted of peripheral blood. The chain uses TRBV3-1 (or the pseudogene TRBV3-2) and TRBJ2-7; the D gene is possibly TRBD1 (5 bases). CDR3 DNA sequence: TGTGCCAGCAGCCAAGCGGGTACAGGACCCTACGAGCAGTACTTC. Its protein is CASSQAGTGPYEQYF.